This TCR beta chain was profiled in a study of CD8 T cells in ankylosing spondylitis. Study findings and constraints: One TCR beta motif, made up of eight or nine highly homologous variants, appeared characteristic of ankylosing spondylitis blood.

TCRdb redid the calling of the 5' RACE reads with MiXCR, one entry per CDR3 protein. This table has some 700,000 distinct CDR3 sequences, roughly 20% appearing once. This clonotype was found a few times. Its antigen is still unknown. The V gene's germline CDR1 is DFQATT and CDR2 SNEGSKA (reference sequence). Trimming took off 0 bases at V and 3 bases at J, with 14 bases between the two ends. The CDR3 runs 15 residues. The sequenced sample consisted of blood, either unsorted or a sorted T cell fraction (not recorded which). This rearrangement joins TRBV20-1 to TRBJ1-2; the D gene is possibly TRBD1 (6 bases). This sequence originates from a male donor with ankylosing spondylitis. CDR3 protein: CSARDPRGTDYGYTF. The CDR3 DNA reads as TGCAGTGCTAGAGATCCCAGGGGAACCGACTATGGCTACACCTTC.